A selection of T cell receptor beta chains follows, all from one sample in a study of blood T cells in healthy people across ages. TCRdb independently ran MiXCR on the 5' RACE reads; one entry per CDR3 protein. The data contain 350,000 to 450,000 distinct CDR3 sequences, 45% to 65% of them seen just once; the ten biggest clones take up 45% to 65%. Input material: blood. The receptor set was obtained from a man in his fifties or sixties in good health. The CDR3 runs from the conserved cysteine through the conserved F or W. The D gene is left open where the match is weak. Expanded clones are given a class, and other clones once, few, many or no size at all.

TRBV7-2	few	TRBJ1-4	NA	TGTGCCAGCAGCTTAGCGGGCCCCGATGAAAAACTGTTTTTT	CASSLAGPDEKLFF
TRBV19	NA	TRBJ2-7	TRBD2	TGTGCCAGTAGTTCCGATGCCGGGACGGGAGGTTACGAGCAGTACTTC	CASSSDAGTGGYEQYF
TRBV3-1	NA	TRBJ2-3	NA	TGTGCCAGCAGCCAAGCCGGGGGGCTGGCAGATACGCAGTATTTT	CASSQAGGLADTQYF
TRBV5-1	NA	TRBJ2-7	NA	TGCGCCAGCAGGAAGGCCGGGACAAATACGTACGAGCAGTACTTC	CASRKAGTNTYEQYF
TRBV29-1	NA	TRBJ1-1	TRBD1	TGCAGCGCAGATCAGGGGGCCCCTAACACTGAAGCTTTCTTT	CSADQGAPNTEAFF
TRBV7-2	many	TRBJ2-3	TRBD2	TGTGCCAGCAGCTTCGGGGGGACTTTCACAGATACGCAGTATTTT	CASSFGGTFTDTQYF
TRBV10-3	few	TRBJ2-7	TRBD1	TGTGCCATCAGTGAGGACAGGGGCCGAGGGGAGCAGTACTTC	CAISEDRGRGEQYF
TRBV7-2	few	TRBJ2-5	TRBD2	TGTGCCAGCAGCAAAGGGACTAGCGGGGGGCAAGAGACCCAGTACTTC	CASSKGTSGGQETQYF
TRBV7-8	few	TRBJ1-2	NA	TGTGCCAGCAGCAGTCAGGGGCATGGCTACACCTTC	CASSSQGHGYTF
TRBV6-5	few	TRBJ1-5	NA	TGTGCCAGCAGTTTTGCCAATCAGCCCCAGCATTTT	CASSFANQPQHF
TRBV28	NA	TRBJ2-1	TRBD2	TGTGCCAGCAGTCCTCGCGGGAGGGGGATTACCTATGAGCAGTTCTTC	CASSPRGRGITYEQFF
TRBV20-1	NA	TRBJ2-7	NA	TGCAGTGCTAGAGACAGGGGTGGCTACGAGCAGTACTTC	CSARDRGGYEQYF
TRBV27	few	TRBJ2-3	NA	TGTGCCAGCAGTTTACGCCCGGGTTCAAGCACAGATACGCAGTATTTT	CASSLRPGSSTDTQYF
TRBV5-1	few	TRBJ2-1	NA	TGCGCCAGCAGCTCGTGGGTCAGCAATGAGCAGTTCTTC	CASSSWVSNEQFF
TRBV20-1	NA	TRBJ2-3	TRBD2	TGCAGTGCTTCAACCATAATCGGACTAGAGGGTGCTTTTAGCGATACGCAGTATTTT	CSASTIIGLEGAFSDTQYF
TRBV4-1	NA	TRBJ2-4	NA	TGCGCCAGCAGCCAAACCGAAGGCGGGGCCCTAGCCAAAAACATTCAGTACTTC	CASSQTEGGALAKNIQYF
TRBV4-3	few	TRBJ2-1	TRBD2	TGCGCCAGCAGCCGGAAACTAGCGGGAGAGAACAATGAGCAGTTCTTC	CASSRKLAGENNEQFF
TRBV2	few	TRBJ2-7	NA	TGTGCCACCGAGAATCCTAGCTCCTACGAGCAGTACTTC	CATENPSSYEQYF
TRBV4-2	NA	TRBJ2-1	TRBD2	TGTGCCAGCAGCCAAGATGGTGGGGCTAGCGGGAGGGCCGAGCAGTTCTTC	CASSQDGGASGRAEQFF
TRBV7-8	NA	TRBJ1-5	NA	TGTGCCAGCAGAGGGGGGGGCAATCAGCCCCAGCATTTT	CASRGGGNQPQHF
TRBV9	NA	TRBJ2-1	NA	TGTGCCAGCAGCGTATGGGGGGCCCCAGGGGATGAGCAGTTCTTC	CASSVWGAPGDEQFF
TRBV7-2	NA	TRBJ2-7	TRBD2	TGTGCCAGCAGCTTAGTGGGCGGGAGCCCGGACAAGCAGTACTTC	CASSLVGGSPDKQYF
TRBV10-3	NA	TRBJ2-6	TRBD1	TGTGCCATCAGTGAGCCGGGACAGTTGGGCTCTGGGGCCAACGTCCTGACTTTC	CAISEPGQLGSGANVLTF
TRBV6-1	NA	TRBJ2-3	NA	TGTGCCAGCAGTGAAGTCAGCGGGGATACGCAGTATTTT	CASSEVSGDTQYF
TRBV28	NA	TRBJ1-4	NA	TGTGCCAGCAGTCAAACCGATCCCTCAGGGAAGGTCGAAAAACTGTTTTTT	CASSQTDPSGKVEKLFF
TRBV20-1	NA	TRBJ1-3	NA	TGCAGTGCCGAGCCCCAGGGGCCAGGAAACACCATATATTTT	CSAEPQGPGNTIYF
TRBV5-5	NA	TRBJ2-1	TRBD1	TGTGCCAGCAGCCCAACAGGGGTGGGTGAGCAGTTCTTC	CASSPTGVGEQFF
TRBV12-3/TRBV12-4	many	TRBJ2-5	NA	TGTGCCAGCAGTTCCCCCAAGACAGTTCGGGAGACCCAGTACTTC	CASSSPKTVRETQYF
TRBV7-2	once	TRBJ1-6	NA	TGTGCCAGCAGCCCCCCCTTTTCACCCCTCCACTTT	CASSPPFSPLHF
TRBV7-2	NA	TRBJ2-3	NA	TGTGCCAGCAGCTCCCTTGGGCGGGTTCCCACAGATACGCAGTATTTT	CASSSLGRVPTDTQYF
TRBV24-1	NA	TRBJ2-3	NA	TGTGCCACCAGTGGCGAGGGCACAGATACGCAGTATTTT	CATSGEGTDTQYF
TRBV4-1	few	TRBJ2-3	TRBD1	TGCGCCAGCAGCCAACTAGCCGGGACAGGGGGCACAGATACGCAGTATTTT	CASSQLAGTGGTDTQYF
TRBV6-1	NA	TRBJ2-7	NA	TGTGCCAGCAGTGATCGGGCAGGATACTCCTACGAGCAGTACTTC	CASSDRAGYSYEQYF
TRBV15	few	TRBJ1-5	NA	TGTGCCACCAGCAAGGACGTTAGCAATCAGCCCCAGCATTTT	CATSKDVSNQPQHF
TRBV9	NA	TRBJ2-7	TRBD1	TGTGCCAGCAGCGTAGGGGTCGGGACAGCCTATTACGAGCAGTACTTC	CASSVGVGTAYYEQYF
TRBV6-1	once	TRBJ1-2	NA	TGTGCCAGCAGTGAAGCCCGGGGTAGAAGTGATGGCTACACCTTC	CASSEARGRSDGYTF
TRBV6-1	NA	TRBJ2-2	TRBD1	TGTGCCAGCAGTGCACCGGGGACAGGGGGCTTCGGCGGGGAGCTGTTTTTT	CASSAPGTGGFGGELFF